This T cell receptor (beta chain) was identified in a study of T cell clonality in common variable immunodeficiency. Study outcomes and limitations: Reportedly, TCR beta sequences from common variable immunodeficiency showed fewer deletions and N-nucleotide insertions.

Control and CVID samples contributed equal amounts of genomic DNA. Assay used: immunoSEQ multiplex PCR; TCRdb lists only in-frame clones, some missing. This sample shows 16,000 or so clones and no singletons; about 14% rests with the ten largest. This clone has more than one count but fewer than ten. Its specificity is not known. With the read ending 3 residues before the CDR3 end, the germline J gene is used to fill in that end. Trimming took off 6 bases at V and 5 bases at J, with 19 bases between the two ends. Germline-derived CDR1 and CDR2 are SGHTA and FQGNSA. CDR3 length: 15 amino acids. The chain has TRBV7-2 and TRBJ2-5; possibly TRBD2 for D (6 bases). The receptor was isolated from a human donor with common variable immunodeficiency. Sequenced material: peripheral blood mononuclear cells. The CDR3 loop reads CASRLQTAGPETQYF. Incomplete CDR3 DNA: TGTGCCAGCAGGTTACAAACAGCGGGTCCCGAGACC.